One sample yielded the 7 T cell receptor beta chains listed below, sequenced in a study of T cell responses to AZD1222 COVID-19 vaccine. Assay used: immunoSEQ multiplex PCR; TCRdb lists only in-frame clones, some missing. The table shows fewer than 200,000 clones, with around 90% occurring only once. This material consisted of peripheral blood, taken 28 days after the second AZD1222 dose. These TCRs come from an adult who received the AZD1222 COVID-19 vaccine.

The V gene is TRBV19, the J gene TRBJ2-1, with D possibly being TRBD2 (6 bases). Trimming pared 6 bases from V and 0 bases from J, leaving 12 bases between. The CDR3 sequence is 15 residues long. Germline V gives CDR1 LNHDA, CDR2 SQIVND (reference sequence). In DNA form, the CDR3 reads TGTGCCAGTAGAACTGACGGGAGCTCCTACAATGAGCAGTTCTTC. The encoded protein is CASRTDGSSYNEQFF.

CDR3 residues: CASSSQGPRYTF. The CDR3 DNA sequence: TGTGCCAGCAGTTCCCAGGGGCCCCGCTACACCTTC. The V call is TRBV6-5, the J call TRBJ1-2, with D possibly being TRBD1 (6 bases). The V gene's germline CDR1 is MNHEY and CDR2 SVGAGI. Trimming left V 4 bases short and J 9 bases short, with 12 bases between. This CDR3 has 12 amino acids.

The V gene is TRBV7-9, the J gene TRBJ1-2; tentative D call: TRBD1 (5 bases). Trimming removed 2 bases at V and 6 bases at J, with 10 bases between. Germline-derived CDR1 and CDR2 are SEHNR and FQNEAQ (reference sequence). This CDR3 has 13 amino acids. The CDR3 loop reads CASSLQGVDGYTF. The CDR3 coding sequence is TGTGCCAGCAGCTTACAAGGGGTTGATGGCTACACCTTC.

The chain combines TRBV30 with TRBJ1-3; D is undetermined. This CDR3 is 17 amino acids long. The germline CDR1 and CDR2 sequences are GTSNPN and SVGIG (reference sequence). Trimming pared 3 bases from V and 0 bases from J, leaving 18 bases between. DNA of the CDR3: TGTGCCTGGAGCTACAAACGGGAGGCGCTCTCTGGAAACACCATATATTTT. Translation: CAWSYKREALSGNTIYF.

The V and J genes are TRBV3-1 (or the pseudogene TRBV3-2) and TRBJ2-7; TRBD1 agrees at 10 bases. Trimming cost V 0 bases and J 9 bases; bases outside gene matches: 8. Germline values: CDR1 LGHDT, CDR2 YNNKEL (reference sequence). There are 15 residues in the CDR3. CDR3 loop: CASSQEWGQGIGQYF. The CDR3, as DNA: TGTGCCAGCAGCCAAGAATGGGGACAGGGGATTGGGCAGTACTTC.

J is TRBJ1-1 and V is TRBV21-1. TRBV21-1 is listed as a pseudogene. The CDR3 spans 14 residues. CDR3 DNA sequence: TGTGCCAGCAGCAAAGAGGGGGGGACCACTGAAGCTTTCTTT. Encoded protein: CASSKEGGTTEAFF.

CDR3 protein: CASSNATGAGNTIYF. In nucleotides, the CDR3 is TGTGCCAGCAGCAATGCGACAGGGGCGGGAAACACCATATATTTT. The chain couples TRBV9 to TRBJ1-3; 8 bases line up with TRBD1. Germline CDR1 and CDR2: SGDLS and YYNGEE. CDR3 length: 15 amino acids. V lost 4 bases to trimming and J lost 4 bases; unmatched junction nucleotides: 7.